This record looks at one T cell receptor (beta chain) sequence and its context. Its antigen is unknown. The CDR3 is 12 residues long. The germline V gene encodes CDR1 MNHNY and CDR2 SVGAGI (reference sequence). The ends lost 6 bases at V and 8 bases at J; junction bases unmatched: 5. cDNA synthesis used the whole RNA isolate, giving expressed TCRB sequences. The protocol was immunoSEQ multiplex PCR, while the TCRdb copy is restricted to in-frame clones and leaves out a portion. Among some 130,000 clones listed, around 9% were seen once. One heparinised draw of blood, averaging roughly 110 mL, came from each donor. This entry comes from a study of beta chain features in type 1 diabetes. Study conclusions and caveats: Moderate yet significant TCRB CDR3 shortening was seen in Type 1 diabetes patients in all four CD4+ subsets.

Sequenced: central memory CD4+ T cells from blood. V gene TRBV6-6 combines with J gene TRBJ2-3, with 7 bases that match TRBD1. The TCR sequence derives from a man younger than 45 with type 1 diabetes. The CDR3 reads CASRVGDSTQYF. DNA of the CDR3: TGTGCCAGCAGGGTGGGGGACAGTACGCAGTATTTT.